These 12 T cell receptor beta chains share one sample of origin, sequenced in a study of T cell repertoires in aging, cancer and after chemotherapy. Amplification of TCR beta used genomic DNA extracted from peripheral blood. A mixed TRB-A/B primer pool amplified rearranged TRB by multiplex touch-down PCR. TCRdb called the multiplex PCR reads again in MiXCR, with one record for every CDR3 protein. The sample lists several thousand distinct CDR3 sequences, under 65% occurring once. Sequences were obtained from blood. The receptors originated from a human donor in good health.

This clonotype was recorded a few times. The chain employs TRBV6-1 and TRBJ2-3; D not certain. The CDR3 spans 13 residues. V gave up 7 bases and J gave up 2 bases, with 10 bases separating them. CDR1 MNHNS and CDR2 SASEGT come from the germline V gene. The CDR3 loop is CASKISVTDTQYF. CDR3 in DNA: TGTGCCAGCAAAATATCAGTCACAGATACGCAGTATTTT.

V is TRBV18 and J is TRBJ1-2; unclear D gene. Trimming removed 1 base at V and 3 bases at J, with 12 bases between. The CDR3 length is 15 residues. Per the germline V gene, CDR1 is KGHSH and CDR2 is LQKENI. CDR3 sequence (DNA): TGTGCCAGCTCACCACAGGTTTCGGGTGACTATGGCTACACCTTC. This gives the protein CASSPQVSGDYGYTF.

J is TRBJ2-2 and V is TRBV5-6, with D maybe TRBD1 (5 bases). The V and J ends lost 0 bases and 6 bases respectively, with 12 bases between them. The CDR3 spans 15 residues. CDR1 is SGHDT, CDR2 YYEEEE, per germline. The CDR3 coding sequence is TGTGCCAGCAGCTTGGTGCCAGGGCAGGCCGGGGAGCTGTTTTTT. Its translation: CASSLVPGQAGELFF. Full variable domain (rest looked up from reference TRBV5-6 and TRBJ2-2): DAGVTQSPTHLIKTRGQQVTLRCSPKSGHDTVSWYQQALGQGPQFIFQYYEEEERQRGNFPDRFSGHQFPNYSSELNVNALLLGDSALYLCASSLVPGQAGELFFGEGSRLTVL.

In this sample, this clonotype turned up once. The genes are TRBV6-1 and TRBJ2-7, with D possibly TRBD2 on 5 matching bases. This CDR3 has 15 residues. Trimming stripped 6 bases from V and 6 bases from J, with 21 bases between. The germline V gene has CDR1 MNHNS and CDR2 SASEGT. Here the CDR3 reads CASSLDPRSAGEQYF. The CDR3 DNA reads TGTGCCAGCAGCCTTGACCCCAGATCGGCGGGCGAGCAGTACTTC.

This chain connects TRBV5-4 to TRBJ2-3; 13 bases are a match to TRBD2. The ends lost 2 bases at V and 6 bases at J; junction bases unmatched: 9. This CDR3 spans 17 amino acids. Per germline, CDR1 SGHNT and CDR2 YYREEE (reference sequence). The CDR3: CASSFPGTSGMADTQYF. The CDR3 coding sequence is TGTGCCAGCAGCTTTCCCGGGACTAGCGGGATGGCGGATACGCAGTATTTT. Filled out from reference TRBV5-4 and TRBJ2-3, the complete variable domain reads ETGVTQSPTHLIKTRGQQVTLRCSSQSGHNTVSWYQQALGQGPQFIFQYYREEENGRGNFPPRFSGLQFPNYSSELNVNALELDDSALYLCASSFPGTSGMADTQYFGPGTRLTVL.

This rearrangement joins TRBV6-5 to TRBJ1-2; no firm D call. CDR1 MNHEY and CDR2 SVGAGI come from the germline V gene. CDR3 size: 12 residues. The V gene lost 5 bases and the J gene lost 6 bases, with 10 bases spanning the gap. This CDR3 reads CASSVHQNGYTF. In DNA form, the CDR3 reads TGTGCCAGCAGTGTTCATCAAAATGGCTACACCTTC.

The chain joins TRBV18 to TRBJ1-6; D may be TRBD1 (5 bases). Germline V CDR1 and CDR2: KGHSH, LQKENI. The CDR3 sequence is 14 residues long. The germline V and J ends were trimmed by 6 bases and 6 bases, with 12 bases remaining between them. The CDR3 DNA reads as TGTGCCAGCTCCCCCGGTGGGGGTAATTCACCCCTCCACTTT. It is translated as CASSPGGGNSPLHF.

This chain uses TRBV27 with TRBJ2-7; D not resolved. V lost 5 bases, J lost 4 bases, and 15 bases lay in between. The CDR3 is 14 amino acids. The germline gives CDR1 MNHEY, CDR2 SMNVEV (reference sequence). CDR3 coding DNA: TGTGCCAGCAGTAGGGTCACTGGTACTTACGAGCAGTACTTC. The encoded protein is CASSRVTGTYEQYF.

J is TRBJ2-7 and V is TRBV20-1, with D perhaps given as TRBD1 or TRBD2 (5 bases each). The germline gives CDR1 DFQATT, CDR2 SNEGSKA (reference sequence). The CDR3 spans 15 residues. The V and J ends lost 0 bases and 3 bases respectively, with 15 bases between them. The CDR3 coding sequence is TGCAGTGCTAGAGACACTAGTGGGGCCAACTACGAGCAGTACTTC. It yields the protein CSARDTSGANYEQYF.

This chain links TRBV11-1 with TRBJ2-3, with TRBD2 identical over 7 bases. Germline-derived CDR1 and CDR2 are SGHAT and FQDESV (reference sequence). Unmatched junction bases numbered 8, after V lost 5 bases and J lost 3 bases. This CDR3 has 15 amino acids. CDR3 sequence reads: CASSPVSGITDTQYF. The CDR3, as DNA: TGTGCCAGCAGCCCCGTGAGCGGGATTACAGATACGCAGTATTTT.

V is TRBV19 and J is TRBJ1-1, with D possibly TRBD1 on 6 matching bases. CDR1 and CDR2 (germline): LNHDA, SQIVND (reference sequence). This CDR3 is 18 amino acids long. V gave up 0 bases and J gave up 0 bases, with 17 bases separating them. In DNA, the CDR3 is TGTGCCAGTAGTATAGATAGGGGGGTCACCGGAATGAACACTGAAGCTTTCTTT. Residues: CASSIDRGVTGMNTEAFF.

The chain joins TRBV30 to TRBJ1-2; maybe TRBD1 (6 bases). This CDR3 spans 12 amino acids. Germline V CDR1 and CDR2: GTSNPN, SVGIG (reference sequence). V was clipped by 2 bases and J by 7 bases, with 11 bases between them. CDR3 residues: CAWSKGRGGYTF. The CDR3 bases are TGTGCCTGGAGTAAAGGCAGGGGTGGCTACACCTTC.